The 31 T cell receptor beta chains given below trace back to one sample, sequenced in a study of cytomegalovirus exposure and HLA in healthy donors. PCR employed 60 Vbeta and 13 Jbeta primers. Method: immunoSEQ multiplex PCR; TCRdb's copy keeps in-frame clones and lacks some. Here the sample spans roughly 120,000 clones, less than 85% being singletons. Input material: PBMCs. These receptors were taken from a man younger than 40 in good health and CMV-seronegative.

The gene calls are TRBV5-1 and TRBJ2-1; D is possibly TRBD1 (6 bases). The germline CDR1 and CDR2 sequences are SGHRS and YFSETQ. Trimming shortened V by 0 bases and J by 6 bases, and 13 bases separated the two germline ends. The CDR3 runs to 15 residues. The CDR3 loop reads CASSLAVDRSNEQFF. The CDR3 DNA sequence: TGCGCCAGCAGCTTGGCCGTTGACAGGAGCAATGAGCAGTTCTTC.

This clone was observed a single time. CDR3 loop: CASSSQGAYEQYF. CDR3 bases: TGTGCCAGCAGTTCTCAGGGGGCCTACGAGCAGTACTTC. V usage is TRBV27 and J usage is TRBJ2-7; 7 bases agree with TRBD1. This CDR3 contains 13 residues. CDR1 is MNHEY, CDR2 SMNVEV, per germline (reference sequence). Germline trimming cut 4 bases from V and 2 bases from J; bases unmatched to any gene: 2.

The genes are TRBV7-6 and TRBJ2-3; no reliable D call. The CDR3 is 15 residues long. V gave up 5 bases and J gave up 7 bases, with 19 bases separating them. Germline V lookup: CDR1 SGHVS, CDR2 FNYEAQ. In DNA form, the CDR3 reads TGTGCCAGCAGCCGAAATGCTCGCCAGAGGTATACGCAGTATTTT. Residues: CASSRNARQRYTQYF. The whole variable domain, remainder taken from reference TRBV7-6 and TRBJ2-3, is GAGVSQSPRYKVTKRGQDVALRCDPISGHVSLYWYRQALGQGPEFLTYFNYEAQQDKSGLPNDRFSAERPEGSISTLTIQRTEQRDSAMYRCASSRNARQRYTQYFGPGTRLTVL.

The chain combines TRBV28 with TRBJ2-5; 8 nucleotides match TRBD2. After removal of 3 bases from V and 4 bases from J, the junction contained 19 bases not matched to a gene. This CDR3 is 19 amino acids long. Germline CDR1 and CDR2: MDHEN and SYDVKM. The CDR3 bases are TGTGCCAGCAGTTTCCCCCAGTTTGGGACTAGTGACCGGGGAGAGACCCAGTACTTC. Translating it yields CASSFPQFGTSDRGETQYF. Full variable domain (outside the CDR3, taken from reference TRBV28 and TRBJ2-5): DVKVTQSSRYLVKRTGEKVFLECVQDMDHENMFWYRQDPGLGLRLIYFSYDVKMKEKGDIPEGYSVSREKKERFSLILESASTNQTSMYLCASSFPQFGTSDRGETQYFGPGTRLLVL.

The CDR3 sequence is CASSSLAGGTTDTQYF. CDR3 DNA: TGTGCCAGCAGCTCACTAGCGGGAGGTACCACAGATACGCAGTATTTT. V is TRBV7-2 and J is TRBJ2-3; 12 positions agree with TRBD2. J lost 2 bases, V lost 4 bases, and 4 bases had no gene match. CDR3 length: 16 amino acids. Germline lookup yields CDR1 SGHTA and CDR2 FQGNSA.

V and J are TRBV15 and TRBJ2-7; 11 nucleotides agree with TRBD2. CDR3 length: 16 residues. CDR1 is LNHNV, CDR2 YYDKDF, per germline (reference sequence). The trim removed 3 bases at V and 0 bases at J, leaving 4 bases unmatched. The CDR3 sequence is CATSRGTSGSSYEQYF. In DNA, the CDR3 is TGTGCCACCAGCAGGGGGACTAGCGGCAGCTCCTACGAGCAGTACTTC.

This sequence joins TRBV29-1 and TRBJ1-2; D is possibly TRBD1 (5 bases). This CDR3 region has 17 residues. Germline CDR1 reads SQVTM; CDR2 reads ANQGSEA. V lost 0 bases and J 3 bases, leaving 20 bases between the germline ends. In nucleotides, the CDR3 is TGCAGCGTTGAAGAGTTCCAGGGAGGTCTGAGGGACTATGGCTACACCTTC. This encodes CSVEEFQGGLRDYGYTF. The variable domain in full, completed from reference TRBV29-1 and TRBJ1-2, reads SAVISQKPSRDICQRGTSLTIQCQVDSQVTMMFWYRQQPGQSLTLIATANQGSEATYESGFVIDKFPISRPNLTFSTLTVSNMSPEDSSIYLCSVEEFQGGLRDYGYTFGSGTRLTVV.

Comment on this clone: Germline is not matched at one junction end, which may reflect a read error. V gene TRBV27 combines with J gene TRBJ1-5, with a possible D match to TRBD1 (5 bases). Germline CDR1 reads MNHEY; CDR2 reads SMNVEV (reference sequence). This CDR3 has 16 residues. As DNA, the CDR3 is TGTGCCAGCAGTTTATGGGCAGGGTCCAGCAACCAGCCCCAGCATTTT. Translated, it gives CASSLWAGSSNQPQHF.

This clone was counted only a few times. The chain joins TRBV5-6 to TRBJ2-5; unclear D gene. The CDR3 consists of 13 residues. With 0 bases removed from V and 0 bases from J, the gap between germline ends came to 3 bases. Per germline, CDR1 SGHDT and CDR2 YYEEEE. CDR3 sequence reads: CASSLADQETQYF. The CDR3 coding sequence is TGTGCCAGCAGCTTGGCCGACCAAGAGACCCAGTACTTC.

Here the CDR3 reads CASSSTGTEAFF. The CDR3 bases are TGTGCCAGCAGTTCCACAGGGACTGAAGCTTTCTTT. The chain recombines TRBV28 with TRBJ1-1, with D perhaps TRBD1 (6 bases). Germline-derived CDR1 and CDR2 are MDHEN and SYDVKM. The CDR3 loop spans 12 amino acids. With 4 bases removed from V and 5 bases from J, the gap between germline ends came to 8 bases.

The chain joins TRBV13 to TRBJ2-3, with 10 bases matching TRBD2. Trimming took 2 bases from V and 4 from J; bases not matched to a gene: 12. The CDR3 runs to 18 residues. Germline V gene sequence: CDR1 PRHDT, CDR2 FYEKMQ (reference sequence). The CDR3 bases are TGTGCCAGCAGCTTATTTCCCCTGAGCGGGAGGGCTGCAGATACGCAGTATTTT. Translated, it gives CASSLFPLSGRAADTQYF.

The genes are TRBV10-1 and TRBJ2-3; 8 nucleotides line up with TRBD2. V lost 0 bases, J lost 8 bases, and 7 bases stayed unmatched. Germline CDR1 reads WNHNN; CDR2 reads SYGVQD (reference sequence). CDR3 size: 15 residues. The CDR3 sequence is CASSESESGRGTQYF. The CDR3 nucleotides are TGCGCCAGCAGTGAGTCGGAGAGCGGGAGAGGTACGCAGTATTTT.

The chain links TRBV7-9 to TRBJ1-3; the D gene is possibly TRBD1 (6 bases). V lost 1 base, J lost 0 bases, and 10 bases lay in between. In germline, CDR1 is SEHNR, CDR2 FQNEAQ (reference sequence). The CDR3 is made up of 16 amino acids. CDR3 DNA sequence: TGTGCCAGCAGCTTAGGCCAGGACAGCTCTGGAAACACCATATATTTT. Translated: CASSLGQDSSGNTIYF. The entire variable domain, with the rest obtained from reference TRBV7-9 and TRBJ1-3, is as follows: DTGVSQNPRHKITKRGQNVTFRCDPISEHNRLYWYRQTLGQGPEFLTYFQNEAQLEKSRLLSDRFSAERPKGSFSTLEIQRTEQGDSAMYLCASSLGQDSSGNTIYFGEGSWLTVV.

Written as DNA, the CDR3 is TGCGCCAGCAGATCGGACAGGCGACCCTACAATGAGCAGTTCTTC. Protein sequence: CASRSDRRPYNEQFF. V gene TRBV10-1 combines with J gene TRBJ2-1; 7 nucleotides match TRBD1. The CDR3 contains 15 residues. The germline V gene has CDR1 WNHNN and CDR2 SYGVQD (reference sequence). J was trimmed by 2 bases and V by 6 bases; bases with no gene match: 7.

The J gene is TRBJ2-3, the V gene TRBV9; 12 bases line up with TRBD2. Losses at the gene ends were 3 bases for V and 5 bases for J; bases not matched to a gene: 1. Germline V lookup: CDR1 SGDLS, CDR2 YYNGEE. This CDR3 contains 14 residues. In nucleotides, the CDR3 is TGTGCCAGCAGCGCGGGACTAGCGGGAGATACGCAGTATTTT. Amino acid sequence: CASSAGLAGDTQYF.

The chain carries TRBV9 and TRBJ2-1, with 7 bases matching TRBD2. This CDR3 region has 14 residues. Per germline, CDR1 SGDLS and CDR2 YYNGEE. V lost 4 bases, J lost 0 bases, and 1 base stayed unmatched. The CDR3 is CASSRDYSYNEQFF. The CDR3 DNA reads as TGTGCCAGCAGCCGGGACTACTCCTACAATGAGCAGTTCTTC.

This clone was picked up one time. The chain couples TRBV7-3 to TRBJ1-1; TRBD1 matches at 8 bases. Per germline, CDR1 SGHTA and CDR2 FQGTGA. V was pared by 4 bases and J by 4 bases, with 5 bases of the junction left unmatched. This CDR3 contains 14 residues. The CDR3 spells CASSSTTGGTEAFF. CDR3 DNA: TGTGCCAGCAGCTCTACCACAGGGGGCACTGAAGCTTTCTTT. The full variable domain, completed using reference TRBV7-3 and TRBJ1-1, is GAGVSQTPSNKVTEKGKYVELRCDPISGHTALYWYRQSLGQGPEFLIYFQGTGAADDSGLPNDRFFAVRPEGSVSTLKIQRTERGDSAVYLCASSSTTGGTEAFFGQGTRLTVV.

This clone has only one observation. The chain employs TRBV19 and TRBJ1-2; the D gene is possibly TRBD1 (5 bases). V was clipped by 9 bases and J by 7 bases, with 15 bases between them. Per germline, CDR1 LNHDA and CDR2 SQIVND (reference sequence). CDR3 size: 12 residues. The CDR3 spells CASTDSWGGYTF. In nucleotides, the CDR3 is TGTGCCAGCACAGACAGCTGGGGTGGCTACACCTTC. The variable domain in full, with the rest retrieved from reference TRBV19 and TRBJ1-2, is DGGITQSPKYLFRKEGQNVTLSCEQNLNHDAMYWYRQDPGQGLRLIYYSQIVNDFQKGDIAEGYSVSREKKESFPLTVTSAQKNPTAFYLCASTDSWGGYTFGSGTRLTVV.

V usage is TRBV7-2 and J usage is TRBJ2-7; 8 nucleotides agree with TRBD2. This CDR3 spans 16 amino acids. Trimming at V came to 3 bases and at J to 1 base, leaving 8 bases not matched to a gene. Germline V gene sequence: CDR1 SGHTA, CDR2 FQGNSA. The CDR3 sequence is CASSFGTRDISYEQYF. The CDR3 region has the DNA TGTGCCAGCAGCTTCGGGACTAGGGACATATCCTACGAGCAGTACTTC.

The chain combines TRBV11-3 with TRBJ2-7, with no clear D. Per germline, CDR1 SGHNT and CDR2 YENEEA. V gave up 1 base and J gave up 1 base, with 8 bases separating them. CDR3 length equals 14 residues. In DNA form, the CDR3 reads TGTGCCAGCAGCTTAGTCGGTGAATCCTACGAGCAGTACTTC. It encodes CASSLVGESYEQYF.

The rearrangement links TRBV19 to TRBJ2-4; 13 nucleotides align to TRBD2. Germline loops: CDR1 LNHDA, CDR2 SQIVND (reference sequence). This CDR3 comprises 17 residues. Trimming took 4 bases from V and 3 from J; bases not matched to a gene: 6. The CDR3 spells CASSKPGLAGIKNIQYF. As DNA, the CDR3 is TGTGCCAGTAGTAAACCGGGACTAGCGGGGATCAAAAACATTCAGTACTTC.

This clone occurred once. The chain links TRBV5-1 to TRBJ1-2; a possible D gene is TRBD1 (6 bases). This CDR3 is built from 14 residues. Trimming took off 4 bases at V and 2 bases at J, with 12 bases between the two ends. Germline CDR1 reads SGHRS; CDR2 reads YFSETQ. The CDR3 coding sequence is TGCGCCAGCAGCCAACGAGGGGGAAACTATGGCTACACCTTC. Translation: CASSQRGGNYGYTF.

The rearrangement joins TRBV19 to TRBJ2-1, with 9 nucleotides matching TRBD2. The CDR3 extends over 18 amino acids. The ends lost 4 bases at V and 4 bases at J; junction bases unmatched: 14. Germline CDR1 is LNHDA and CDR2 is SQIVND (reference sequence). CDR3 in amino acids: CASSNLLDGGRAYNEQFF. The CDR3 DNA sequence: TGTGCCAGTAGTAACCTCCTAGATGGCGGGAGGGCATACAATGAGCAGTTCTTC.

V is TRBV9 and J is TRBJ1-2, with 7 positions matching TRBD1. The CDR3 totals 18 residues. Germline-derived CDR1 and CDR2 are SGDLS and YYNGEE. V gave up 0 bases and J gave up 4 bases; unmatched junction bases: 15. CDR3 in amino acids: CASSVAPPGTVLGYGYTF. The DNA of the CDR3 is TGTGCCAGCAGCGTAGCCCCACCCGGGACAGTTTTAGGCTATGGCTACACCTTC. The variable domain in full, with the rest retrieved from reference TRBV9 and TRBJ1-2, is DSGVTQTPKHLITATGQRVTLRCSPRSGDLSVYWYQQSLDQGLQFLIQYYNGEERAKGNILERFSAQQFPDLHSELNLSSLELGDSALYFCASSVAPPGTVLGYGYTFGSGTRLTVV.

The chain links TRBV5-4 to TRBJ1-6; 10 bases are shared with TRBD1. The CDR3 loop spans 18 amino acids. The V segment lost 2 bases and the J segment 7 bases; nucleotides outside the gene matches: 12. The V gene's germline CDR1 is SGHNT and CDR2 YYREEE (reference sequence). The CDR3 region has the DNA TGTGCCAGCAGCTTCTCATGGGGACAGGGGATGAAGAATTCACCCCTCCACTTT. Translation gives CASSFSWGQGMKNSPLHF.

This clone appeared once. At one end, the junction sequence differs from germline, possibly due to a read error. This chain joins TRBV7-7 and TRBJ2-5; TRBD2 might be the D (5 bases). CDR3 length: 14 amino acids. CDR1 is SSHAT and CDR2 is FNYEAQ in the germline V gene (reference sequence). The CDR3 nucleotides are TGTGCTAGCAGCTTAGTGGGAGAAGGGGAGACCCAGTACTTC. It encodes CASSLVGEGETQYF. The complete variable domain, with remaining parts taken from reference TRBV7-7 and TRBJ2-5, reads GAGVSQSPRYKVTKRGQDVTLRCDPISSHATLYWYQQALGQGPEFLTYFNYEAQPDKSGLPSDRFSAERPEGSISTLTIQRTEQRDSAMYRCASSLVGEGETQYFGPGTRLLVL.

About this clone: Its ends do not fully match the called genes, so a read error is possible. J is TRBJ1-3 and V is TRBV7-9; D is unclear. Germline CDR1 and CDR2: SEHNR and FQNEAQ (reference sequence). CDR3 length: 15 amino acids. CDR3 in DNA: TGTGCCAGCAGCAACTACAAGGACTCTGGAAACACCATACATTTT. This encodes CASSNYKDSGNTIHF.

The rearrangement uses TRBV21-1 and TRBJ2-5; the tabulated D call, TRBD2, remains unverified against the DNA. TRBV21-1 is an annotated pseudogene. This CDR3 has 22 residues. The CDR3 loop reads CASSKNLTGLAGGSLSQETQYF. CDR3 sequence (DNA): TGTGCCAGCAGCAAAAATCTAACGGGACTAGCGGGAGGGTCATTAAGCCAAGAGACCCAGTACTTC.

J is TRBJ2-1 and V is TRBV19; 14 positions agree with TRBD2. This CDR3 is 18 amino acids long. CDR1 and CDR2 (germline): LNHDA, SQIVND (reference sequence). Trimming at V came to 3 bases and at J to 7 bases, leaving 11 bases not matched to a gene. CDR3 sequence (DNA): TGTGCCAGTAGTATTCGGTGGGGACTAGCGGGAGCCAGGAATGAGCAGTTCTTC. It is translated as CASSIRWGLAGARNEQFF.

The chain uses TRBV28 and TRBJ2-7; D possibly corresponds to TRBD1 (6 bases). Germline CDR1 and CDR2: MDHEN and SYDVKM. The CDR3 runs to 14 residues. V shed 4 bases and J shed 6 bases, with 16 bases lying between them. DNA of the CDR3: TGTGCCAGCAGTTCCGGGACAAACCAGCCCGAGCAGTACTTC. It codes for CASSSGTNQPEQYF.

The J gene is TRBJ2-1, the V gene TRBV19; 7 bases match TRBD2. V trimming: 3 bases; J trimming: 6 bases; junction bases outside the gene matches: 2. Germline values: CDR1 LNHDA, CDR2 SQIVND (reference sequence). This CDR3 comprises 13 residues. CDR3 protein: CASSIASGNEQFF. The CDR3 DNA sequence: TGTGCCAGTAGTATCGCTAGCGGCAATGAGCAGTTCTTC.